This TCR beta chain was recorded in a study of response to subunit inactivated influenza vaccine. Trimming took 6 bases from V and 4 from J; bases not matched to a gene: 12. The CDR3 has 15 amino acids. Germline assignment: CDR1 SGHDT and CDR2 YYEEEE. Study-wide results and limits: Each seasonal flu vaccination may recruit only limited new T cells, authors suggested.

About this clonotype itself: Its antigen remains unidentified.

One entry per CDR3 protein results from TCRdb running MiXCR on the RT-PCR reads. The sample records 610,000 or so distinct CDR3 sequences, 14% being singletons. The chain recombines TRBV5-6 with TRBJ1-1; 7 bases align to TRBD1. The sample was PBMCs from blood, taken 11 to 12 days after vaccination. The source of this sequence is a man aged 50 to 60 who received an inactivated influenza vaccine. The CDR3 loop is CASTRVNRGGTEAFF. The CDR3 nucleotides read TGTGCCAGCACCCGCGTAAACAGGGGTGGCACTGAAGCTTTCTTT.